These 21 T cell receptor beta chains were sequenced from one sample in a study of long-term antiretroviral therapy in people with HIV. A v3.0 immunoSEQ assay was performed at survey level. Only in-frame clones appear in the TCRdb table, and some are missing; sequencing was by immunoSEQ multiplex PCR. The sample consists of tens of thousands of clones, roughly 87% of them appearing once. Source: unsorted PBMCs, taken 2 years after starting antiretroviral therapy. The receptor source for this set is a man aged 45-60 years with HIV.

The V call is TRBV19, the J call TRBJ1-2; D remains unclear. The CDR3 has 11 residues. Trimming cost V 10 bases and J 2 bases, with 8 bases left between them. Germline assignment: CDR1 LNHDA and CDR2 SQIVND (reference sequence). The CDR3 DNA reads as TGTGCCACGCGGATAAACTATGGCTACACCTTC. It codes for CATRINYGYTF. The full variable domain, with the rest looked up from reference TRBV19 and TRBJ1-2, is DGGITQSPKYLFRKEGQNVTLSCEQNLNHDAMYWYRQDPGQGLRLIYYSQIVNDFQKGDIAEGYSVSREKKESFPLTVTSAQKNPTAFYLCATRINYGYTFGSGTRLTVV.

The CDR3 bases are TGCGCCAGCAGCTTGGCCGCGGCAGGGGGCACTGAAGCTTTCTTT. It is translated as CASSLAAAGGTEAFF. V and J are TRBV5-1 and TRBJ1-1; 7 nucleotides agree with TRBD1. CDR1 is SGHRS and CDR2 is YFSETQ in the germline V gene. V trimming: 0 bases; J trimming: 4 bases; junction bases outside the gene matches: 6. CDR3 length: 15 amino acids.

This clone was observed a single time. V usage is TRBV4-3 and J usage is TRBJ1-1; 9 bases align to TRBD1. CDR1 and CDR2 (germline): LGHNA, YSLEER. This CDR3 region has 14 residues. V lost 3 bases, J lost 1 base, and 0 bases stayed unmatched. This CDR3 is CASSQTGGNTEAFF. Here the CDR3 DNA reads TGCGCCAGCAGCCAGACAGGGGGGAACACTGAAGCTTTCTTT.

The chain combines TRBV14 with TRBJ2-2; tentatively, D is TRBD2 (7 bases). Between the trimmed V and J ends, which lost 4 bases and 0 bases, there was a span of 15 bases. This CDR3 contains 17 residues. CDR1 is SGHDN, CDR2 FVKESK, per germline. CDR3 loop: CASSPQGTTPNTGELFF. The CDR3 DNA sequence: TGTGCCAGCAGCCCCCAGGGGACTACTCCGAACACCGGGGAGCTGTTTTTT.

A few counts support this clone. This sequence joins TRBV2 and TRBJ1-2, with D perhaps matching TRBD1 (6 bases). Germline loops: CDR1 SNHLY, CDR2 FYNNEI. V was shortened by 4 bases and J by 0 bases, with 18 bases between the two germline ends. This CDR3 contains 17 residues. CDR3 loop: CASSATGQLYANYGYTF. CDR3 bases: TGTGCCAGCAGTGCGACAGGTCAACTTTACGCTAACTATGGCTACACCTTC.

CDR3 sequence: CASSIRPGITYNEQFF. The CDR3 DNA is TGTGCCAGCAGTATTCGACCAGGGATAACCTACAATGAGCAGTTCTTC. This chain links TRBV7-9 with TRBJ2-1; tentatively, D is TRBD1 (5 bases). Germline CDR1 reads SEHNR; CDR2 reads FQNEAQ (reference sequence). The germline V and J ends were trimmed by 6 bases and 2 bases, with 17 bases remaining between them. The CDR3 runs 16 residues.

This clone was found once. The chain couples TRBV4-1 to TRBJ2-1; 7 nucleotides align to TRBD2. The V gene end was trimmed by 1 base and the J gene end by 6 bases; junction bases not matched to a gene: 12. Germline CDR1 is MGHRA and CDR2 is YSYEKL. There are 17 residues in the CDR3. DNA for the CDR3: TGCGCCAGCAGCCAAGGTCCCCTCGGGAGGACGTCCAATGAGCAGTTCTTC. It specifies CASSQGPLGRTSNEQFF.

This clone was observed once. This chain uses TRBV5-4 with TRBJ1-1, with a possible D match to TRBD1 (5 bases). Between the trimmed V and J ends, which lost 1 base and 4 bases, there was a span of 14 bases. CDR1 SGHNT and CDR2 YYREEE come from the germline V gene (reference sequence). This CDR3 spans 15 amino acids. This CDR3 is CASSLKGPSVTEAFF. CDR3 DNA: TGTGCCAGCAGCTTGAAGGGACCAAGTGTCACTGAAGCTTTCTTT.

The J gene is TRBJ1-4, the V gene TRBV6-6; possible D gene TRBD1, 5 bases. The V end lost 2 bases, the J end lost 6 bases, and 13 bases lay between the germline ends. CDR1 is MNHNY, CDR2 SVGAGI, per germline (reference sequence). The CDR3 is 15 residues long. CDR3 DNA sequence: TGTGCCAGCAGTTACGTTGGTGAGGGGTATGAAAAACTGTTTTTT. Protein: CASSYVGEGYEKLFF.

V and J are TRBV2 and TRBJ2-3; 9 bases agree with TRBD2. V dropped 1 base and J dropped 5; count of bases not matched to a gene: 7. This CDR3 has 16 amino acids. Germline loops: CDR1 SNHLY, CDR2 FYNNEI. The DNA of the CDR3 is TGTGCCAGCAGTGAAGGGCGGGGGGGCCAGCGAGATACGCAGTATTTT. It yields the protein CASSEGRGGQRDTQYF. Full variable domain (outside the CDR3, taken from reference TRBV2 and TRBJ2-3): EPEVTQTPSHQVTQMGQEVILRCVPISNHLYFYWYRQILGQKVEFLVSFYNNEISEKSEIFDDQFSVERPDGSNFTLKIRSTKLEDSAMYFCASSEGRGGQRDTQYFGPGTRLTVL.

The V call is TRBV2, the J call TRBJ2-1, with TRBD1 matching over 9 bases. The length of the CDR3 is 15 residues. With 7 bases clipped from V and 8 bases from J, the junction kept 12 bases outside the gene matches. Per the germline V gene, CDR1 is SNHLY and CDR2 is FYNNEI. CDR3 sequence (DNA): TGTGCCAGCACTGGGACAGGGCAGCGTCGGGATGAGCAGTTCTTC. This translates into CASTGTGQRRDEQFF.

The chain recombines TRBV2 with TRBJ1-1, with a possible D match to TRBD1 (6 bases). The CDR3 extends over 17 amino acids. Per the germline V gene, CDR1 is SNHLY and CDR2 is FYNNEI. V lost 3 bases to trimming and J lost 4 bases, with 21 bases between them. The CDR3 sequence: CASSEMGTRGLGTEAFF. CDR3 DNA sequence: TGTGCCAGCAGTGAGATGGGGACACGAGGATTGGGCACTGAAGCTTTCTTT.

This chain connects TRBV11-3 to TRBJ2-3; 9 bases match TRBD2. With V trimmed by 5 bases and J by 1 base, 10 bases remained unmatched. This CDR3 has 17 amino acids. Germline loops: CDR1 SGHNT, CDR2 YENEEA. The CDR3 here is CASSPRRGGRGTDTQYF. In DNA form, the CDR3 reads TGTGCCAGCAGCCCCAGGCGGGGGGGCCGGGGCACAGATACGCAGTATTTT.

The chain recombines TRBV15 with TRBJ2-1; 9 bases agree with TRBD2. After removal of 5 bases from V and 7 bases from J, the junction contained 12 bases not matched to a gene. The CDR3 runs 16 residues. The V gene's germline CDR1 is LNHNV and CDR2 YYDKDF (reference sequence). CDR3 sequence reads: CATSGYLAGRGNEQFF. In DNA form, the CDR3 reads TGTGCCACCAGCGGATATCTAGCGGGAAGAGGTAATGAGCAGTTCTTC.

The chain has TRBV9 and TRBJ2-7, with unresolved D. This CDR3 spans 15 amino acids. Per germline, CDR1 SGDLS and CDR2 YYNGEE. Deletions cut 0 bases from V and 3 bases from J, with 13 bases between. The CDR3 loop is CASSVEPAGVYEQYF. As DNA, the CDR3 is TGTGCCAGCAGCGTAGAACCGGCAGGAGTCTACGAGCAGTACTTC.

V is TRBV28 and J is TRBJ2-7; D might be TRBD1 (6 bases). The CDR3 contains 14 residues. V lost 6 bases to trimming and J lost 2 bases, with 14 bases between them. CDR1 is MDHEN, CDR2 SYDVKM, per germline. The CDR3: CASRPTGQAYEQYF. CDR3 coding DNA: TGTGCCAGCAGACCCACGGGACAAGCCTACGAGCAGTACTTC.

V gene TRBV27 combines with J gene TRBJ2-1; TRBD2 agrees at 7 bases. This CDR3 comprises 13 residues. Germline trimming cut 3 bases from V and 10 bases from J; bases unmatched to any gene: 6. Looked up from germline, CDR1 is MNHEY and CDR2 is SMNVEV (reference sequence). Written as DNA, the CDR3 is TGTGCCAGCAGTTTCAGACTAGCAGCCGAGCAGTTCTTC. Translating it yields CASSFRLAAEQFF.

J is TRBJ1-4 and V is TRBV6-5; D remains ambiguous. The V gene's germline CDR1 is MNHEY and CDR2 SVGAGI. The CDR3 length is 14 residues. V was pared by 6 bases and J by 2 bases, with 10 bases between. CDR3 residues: CASSLGRTNEKLFF. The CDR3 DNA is TGTGCCAGCAGCCTAGGGAGGACTAATGAAAAACTGTTTTTT.

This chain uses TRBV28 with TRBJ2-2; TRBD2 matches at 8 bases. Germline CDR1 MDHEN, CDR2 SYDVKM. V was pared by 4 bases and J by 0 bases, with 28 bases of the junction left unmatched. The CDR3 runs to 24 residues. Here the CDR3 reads CASSYVSSIRPGLVFVANTGELFF. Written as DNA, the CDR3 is TGTGCCAGCAGTTACGTGTCGTCAATCCGACCGGGACTAGTCTTTGTCGCGAACACCGGGGAGCTGTTTTTT.

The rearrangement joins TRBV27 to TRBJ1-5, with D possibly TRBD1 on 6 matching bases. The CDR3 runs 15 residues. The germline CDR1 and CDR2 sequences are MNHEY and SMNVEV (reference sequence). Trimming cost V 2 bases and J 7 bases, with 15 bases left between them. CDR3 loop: CASSLRGFGAQPQHF. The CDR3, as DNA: TGTGCCAGCAGTTTAAGGGGGTTCGGGGCACAGCCCCAGCATTTT.

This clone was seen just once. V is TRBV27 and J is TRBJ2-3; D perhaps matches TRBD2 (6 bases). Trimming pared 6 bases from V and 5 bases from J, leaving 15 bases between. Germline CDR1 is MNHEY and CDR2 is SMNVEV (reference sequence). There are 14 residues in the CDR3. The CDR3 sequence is CASSPTRLGDTQYF. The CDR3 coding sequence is TGTGCCAGCAGCCCGACTAGACTGGGAGATACGCAGTATTTT.